This T cell receptor (beta chain) was observed in a study of blood T cell repertoires in COVID-19. Study information: Acute-phase and convalescent COVID-19 samples originated in the United States, Italy and Spain. Sources were T cells, B-cell-depleted T cells, or PBMCs; the material itself was cDNA or gDNA.

Germline CDR1 is SGHRS and CDR2 is YFSETQ. The CDR3 contains 15 residues. V lost 0 bases and J 2 bases, leaving 10 bases between the germline ends. Clones were sequenced by immunoSEQ multiplex PCR, and TCRdb holds only the in-frame ones, with some missing. In the table there are under 300,000 clones, around 85% of which are singletons. This sequence was found in a woman aged 45-65 years who had recovered from COVID-19. The chain is built from TRBV5-1 and TRBJ2-3, with D possibly matching TRBD2 (5 bases). Sequencing was performed on PBMCs or T cells enriched from blood (not recorded which). The CDR3 is CASSLERSVTDTQYF. The DNA for the CDR3 is TGCGCCAGCAGCTTGGAGCGGTCAGTCACAGATACGCAGTATTTT.